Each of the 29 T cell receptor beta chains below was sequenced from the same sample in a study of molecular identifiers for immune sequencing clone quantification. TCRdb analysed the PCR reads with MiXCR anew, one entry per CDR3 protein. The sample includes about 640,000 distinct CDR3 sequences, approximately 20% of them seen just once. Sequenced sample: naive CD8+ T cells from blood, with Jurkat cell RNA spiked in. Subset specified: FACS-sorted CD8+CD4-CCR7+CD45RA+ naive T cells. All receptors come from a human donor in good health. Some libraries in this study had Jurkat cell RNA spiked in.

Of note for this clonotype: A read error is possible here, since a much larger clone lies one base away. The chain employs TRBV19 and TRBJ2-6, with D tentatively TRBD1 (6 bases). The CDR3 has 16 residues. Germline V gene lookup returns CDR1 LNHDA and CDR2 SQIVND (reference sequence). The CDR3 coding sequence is TGTGCCAGTAGTCTCGGACAGCGCTCTGGGGCCAACGTCCCGACTTTC. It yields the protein CASSLGQRSGANVPTF. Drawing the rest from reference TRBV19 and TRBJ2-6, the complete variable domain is DGGITQSPKYLFRKEGQNVTLSCEQNLNHDAMYWYRQDPGQGLRLIYYSQIVNDFQKGDIAEGYSVSREKKESFPLTVTSAQKNPTAFYLCASSLGQRSGANVPTFGAGSRLTVL.

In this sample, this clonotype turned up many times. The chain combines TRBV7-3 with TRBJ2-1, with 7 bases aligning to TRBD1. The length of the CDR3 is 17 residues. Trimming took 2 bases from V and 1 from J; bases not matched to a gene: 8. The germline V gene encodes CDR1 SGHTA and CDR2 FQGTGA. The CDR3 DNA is TGTGCCAGCAGCTTAGGATTCCGGGACAGTTCCTACAATGAGCAGTTCTTC. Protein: CASSLGFRDSSYNEQFF.

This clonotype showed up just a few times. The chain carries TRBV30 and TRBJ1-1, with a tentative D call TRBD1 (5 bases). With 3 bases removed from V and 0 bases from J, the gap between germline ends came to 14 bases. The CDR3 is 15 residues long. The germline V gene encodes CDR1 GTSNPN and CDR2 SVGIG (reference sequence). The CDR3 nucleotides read TGTGCCTGGAGGTTCAGGGAGACCATGAACACTGAAGCTTTCTTT. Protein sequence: CAWRFRETMNTEAFF.

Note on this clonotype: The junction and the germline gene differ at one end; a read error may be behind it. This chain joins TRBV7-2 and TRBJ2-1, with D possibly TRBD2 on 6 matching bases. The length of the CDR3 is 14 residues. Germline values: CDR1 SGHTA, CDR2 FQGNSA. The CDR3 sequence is CASSPGLGGNEHFF. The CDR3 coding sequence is TGTGCTAGCAGCCCCGGACTGGGGGGTAATGAGCATTTCTTC.

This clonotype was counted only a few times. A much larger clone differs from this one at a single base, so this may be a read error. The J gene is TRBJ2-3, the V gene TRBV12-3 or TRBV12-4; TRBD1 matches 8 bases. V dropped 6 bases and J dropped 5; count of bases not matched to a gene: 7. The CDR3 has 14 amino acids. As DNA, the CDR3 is TGTGCCAGCAGGGCAGGGGGCAGTAGAGATACGCAGTATTTT. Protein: CASRAGGSRDTQYF.

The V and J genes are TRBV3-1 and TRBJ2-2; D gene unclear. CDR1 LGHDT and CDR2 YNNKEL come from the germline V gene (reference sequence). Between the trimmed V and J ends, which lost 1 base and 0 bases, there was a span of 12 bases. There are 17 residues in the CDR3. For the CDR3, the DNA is TGTGCCAGCAGCCAAGTCCGGGTTATCGCGAACACCGGGGAGCTGTTTTTT. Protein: CASSQVRVIANTGELFF.

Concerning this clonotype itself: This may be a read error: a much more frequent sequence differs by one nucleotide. The CDR3 DNA follows: TGTGCCAGCAGCCACCCCGGGTCGGGTTCCAACGAGCAGTACTTC. Translation: CASSHPGSGSNEQYF. This chain uses TRBV14 with TRBJ2-7; no definite D call. V lost 3 bases and J lost 5, with 17 bases in between. Germline CDR1 and CDR2: SGHDN and FVKESK. The CDR3 is made up of 15 amino acids.

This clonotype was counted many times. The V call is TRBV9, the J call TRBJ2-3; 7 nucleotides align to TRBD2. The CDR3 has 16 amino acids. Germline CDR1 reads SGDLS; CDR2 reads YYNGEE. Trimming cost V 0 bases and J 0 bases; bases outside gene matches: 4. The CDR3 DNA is TGTGCCAGCAGCGTAGATGCGGGAGCGAGCACAGATACGCAGTATTTT. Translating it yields CASSVDAGASTDTQYF.

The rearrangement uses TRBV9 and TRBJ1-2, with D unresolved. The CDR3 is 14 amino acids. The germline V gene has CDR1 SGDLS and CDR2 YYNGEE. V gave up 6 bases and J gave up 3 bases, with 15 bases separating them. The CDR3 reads CASNANTPHYGYTF. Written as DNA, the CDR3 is TGTGCCAGCAACGCTAATACACCACACTATGGCTACACCTTC.

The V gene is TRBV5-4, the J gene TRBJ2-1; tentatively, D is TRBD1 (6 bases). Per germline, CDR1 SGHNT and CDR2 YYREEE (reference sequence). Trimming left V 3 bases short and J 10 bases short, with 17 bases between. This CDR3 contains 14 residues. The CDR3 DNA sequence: TGTGCCAGCAGCTACCGGGACAACTTATGGGAGCAGTTCTTC. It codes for CASSYRDNLWEQFF.

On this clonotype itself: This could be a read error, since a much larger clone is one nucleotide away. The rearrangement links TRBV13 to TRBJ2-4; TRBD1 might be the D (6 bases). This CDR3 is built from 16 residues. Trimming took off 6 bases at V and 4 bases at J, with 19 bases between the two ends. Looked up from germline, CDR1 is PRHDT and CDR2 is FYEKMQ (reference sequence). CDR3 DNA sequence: TGTGCCAGCAGTCTTTTAGAGAGGACAGATAAAAACATTCAGTACTTC. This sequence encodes CASSLLERTDKNIQYF.

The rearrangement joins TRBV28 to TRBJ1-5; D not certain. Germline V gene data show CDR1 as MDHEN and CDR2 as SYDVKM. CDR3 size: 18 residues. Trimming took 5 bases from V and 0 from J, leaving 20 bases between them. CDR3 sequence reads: CASSPRARSINSNQPQHF. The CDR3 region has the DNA TGTGCCAGCAGTCCCCGGGCCAGATCCATTAATAGCAATCAGCCCCAGCATTTT.

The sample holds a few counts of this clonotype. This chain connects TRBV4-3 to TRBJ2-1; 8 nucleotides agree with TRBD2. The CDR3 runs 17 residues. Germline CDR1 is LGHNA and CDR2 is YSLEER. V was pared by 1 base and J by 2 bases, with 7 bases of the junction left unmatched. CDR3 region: CASSQGVTGGPYNEQFF. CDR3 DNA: TGCGCCAGCAGCCAAGGCGTTACGGGGGGGCCCTACAATGAGCAGTTCTTC.

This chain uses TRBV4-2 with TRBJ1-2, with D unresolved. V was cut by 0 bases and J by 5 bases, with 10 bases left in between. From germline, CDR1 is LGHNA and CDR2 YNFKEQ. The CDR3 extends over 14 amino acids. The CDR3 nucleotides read TGTGCCAGCAGCCAAGATTATGGCGGGTATGGCTACACCTTC. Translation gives CASSQDYGGYGYTF.

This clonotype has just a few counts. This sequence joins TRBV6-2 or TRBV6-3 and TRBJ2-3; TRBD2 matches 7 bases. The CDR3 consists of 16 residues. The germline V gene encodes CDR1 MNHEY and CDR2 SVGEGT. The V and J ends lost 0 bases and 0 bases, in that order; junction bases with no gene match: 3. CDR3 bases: TGTGCCAGCAGTTACTCGGGGGGGTCTAGCACAGATACGCAGTATTTT. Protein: CASSYSGGSSTDTQYF.

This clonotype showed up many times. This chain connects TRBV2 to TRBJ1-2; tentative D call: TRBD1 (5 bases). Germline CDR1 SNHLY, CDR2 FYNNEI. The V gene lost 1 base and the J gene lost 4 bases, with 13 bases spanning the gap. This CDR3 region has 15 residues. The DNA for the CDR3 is TGTGCCAGCAGTGAAGATACAGGAAATTCCTATGGCTACACCTTC. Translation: CASSEDTGNSYGYTF.

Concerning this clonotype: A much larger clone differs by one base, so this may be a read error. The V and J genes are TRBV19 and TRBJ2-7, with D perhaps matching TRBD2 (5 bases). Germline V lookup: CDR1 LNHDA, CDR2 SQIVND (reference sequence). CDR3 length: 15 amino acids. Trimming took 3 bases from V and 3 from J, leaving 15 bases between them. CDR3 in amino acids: CASSILPGEIYEQYF. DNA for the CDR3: TGTGCCAGTAGTATTTTGCCTGGGGAGATCTACGAGCAGTACTTC.

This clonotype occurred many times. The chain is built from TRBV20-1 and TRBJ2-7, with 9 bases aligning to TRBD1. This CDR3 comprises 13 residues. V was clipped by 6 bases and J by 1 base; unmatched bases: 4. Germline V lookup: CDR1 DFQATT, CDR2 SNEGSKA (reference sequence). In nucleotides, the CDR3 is TGCAGTGCCTCGGGACAGGGATCCTACGAGCAGTACTTC. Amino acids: CSASGQGSYEQYF.

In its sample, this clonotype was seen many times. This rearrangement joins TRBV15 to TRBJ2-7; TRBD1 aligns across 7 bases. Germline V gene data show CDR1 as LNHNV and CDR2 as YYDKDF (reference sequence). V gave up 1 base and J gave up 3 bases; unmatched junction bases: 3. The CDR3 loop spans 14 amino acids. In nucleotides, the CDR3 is TGTGCCACCAGCAGAGTTCAGGGGGACTACGAGCAGTACTTC. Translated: CATSRVQGDYEQYF.

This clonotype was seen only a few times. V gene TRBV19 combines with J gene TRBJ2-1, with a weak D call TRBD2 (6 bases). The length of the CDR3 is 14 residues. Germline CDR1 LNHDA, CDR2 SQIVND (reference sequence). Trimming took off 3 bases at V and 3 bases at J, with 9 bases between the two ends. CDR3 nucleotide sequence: TGTGCCAGTAGTATCGGAGGGGTCTACAATGAGCAGTTCTTC. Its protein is CASSIGGVYNEQFF.

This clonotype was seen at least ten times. CDR3 sequence (DNA): TGTGCCAGCAGTGAGCAATCCGTTCCCGACTATGGCTACACCTTC. Its protein is CASSEQSVPDYGYTF. This chain uses TRBV2 with TRBJ1-2; D not certain. Looked up from germline, CDR1 is SNHLY and CDR2 is FYNNEI. The CDR3 length is 15 residues. V dropped 3 bases and J dropped 3 bases, with 14 bases sitting between them.

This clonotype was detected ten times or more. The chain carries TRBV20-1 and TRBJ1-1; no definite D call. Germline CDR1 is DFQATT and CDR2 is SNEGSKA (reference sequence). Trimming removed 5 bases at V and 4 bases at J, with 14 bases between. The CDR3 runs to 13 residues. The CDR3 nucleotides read TGCAGTGCTGAGTTGTATGGTGGCACTGAAGCTTTCTTT. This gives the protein CSAELYGGTEAFF.

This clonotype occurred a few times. CDR3 coding DNA: TGTGCCAACAGGGGCCGATGGGCGTCTAATGAAAAACTGTTTTTT. Amino acid sequence: CANRGRWASNEKLFF. This rearrangement joins TRBV27 to TRBJ1-4; 7 bases match TRBD1. J gave up 3 bases and V 10 bases, and 11 bases lay outside the gene matches. Germline CDR1 reads MNHEY; CDR2 reads SMNVEV (reference sequence). The CDR3 has 15 residues.

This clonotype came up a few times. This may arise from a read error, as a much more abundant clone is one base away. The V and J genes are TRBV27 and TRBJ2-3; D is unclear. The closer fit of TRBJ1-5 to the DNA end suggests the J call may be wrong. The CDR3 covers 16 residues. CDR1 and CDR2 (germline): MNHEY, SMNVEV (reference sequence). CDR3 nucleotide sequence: TGTGCCAGCAGTTTTTTGAGGGTAACTAGCACAGATACGCAGCATTTT. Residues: CASSFLRVTSTDTQHF.

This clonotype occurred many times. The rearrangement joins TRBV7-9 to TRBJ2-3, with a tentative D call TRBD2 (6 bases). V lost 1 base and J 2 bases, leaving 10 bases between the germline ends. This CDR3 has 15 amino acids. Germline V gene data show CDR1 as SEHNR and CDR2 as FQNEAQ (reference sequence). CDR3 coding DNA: TGTGCCAGCAGCTTAGTCCTAGCGTACACAGATACGCAGTATTTT. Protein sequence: CASSLVLAYTDTQYF.

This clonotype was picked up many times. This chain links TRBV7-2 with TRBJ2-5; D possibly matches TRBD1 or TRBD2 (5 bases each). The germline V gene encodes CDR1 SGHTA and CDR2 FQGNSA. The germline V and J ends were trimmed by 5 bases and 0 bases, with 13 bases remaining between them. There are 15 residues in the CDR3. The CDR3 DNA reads TGTGCCAGCAGCGGAGGACACCTGTACCAAGAGACCCAGTACTTC. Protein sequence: CASSGGHLYQETQYF.

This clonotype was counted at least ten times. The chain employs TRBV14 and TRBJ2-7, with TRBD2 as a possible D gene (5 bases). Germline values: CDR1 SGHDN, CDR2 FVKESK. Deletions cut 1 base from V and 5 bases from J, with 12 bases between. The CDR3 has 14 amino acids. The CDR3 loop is CASSQGYGVHEQYF. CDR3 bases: TGTGCCAGCAGCCAAGGATACGGGGTCCACGAGCAGTACTTC. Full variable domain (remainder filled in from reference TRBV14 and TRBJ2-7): EAGVTQFPSHSVIEKGQTVTLRCDPISGHDNLYWYRRVMGKEIKFLLHFVKESKQDESGMPNNRFLAERTGGTYSTLKVQPAELEDSGVYFCASSQGYGVHEQYFGPGTRLTVT.

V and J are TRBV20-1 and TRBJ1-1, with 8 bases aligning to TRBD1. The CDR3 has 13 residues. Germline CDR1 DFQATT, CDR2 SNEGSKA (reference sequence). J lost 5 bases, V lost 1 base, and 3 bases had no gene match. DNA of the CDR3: TGCAGTGCTAGAGGACAGGGGCTTACTGAAGCTTTCTTT. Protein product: CSARGQGLTEAFF.

CDR3 protein: CASSLVALVNTEAFF. In DNA, the CDR3 is TGTGCCAGCAGTTTAGTAGCACTAGTGAACACTGAAGCTTTCTTT. V gene TRBV12-3 or TRBV12-4 combines with J gene TRBJ1-1, with no clear D. Between the trimmed V and J ends, which lost 1 base and 0 bases, there was a span of 9 bases. This CDR3 is 15 amino acids long.